A single sample is the source of the 28 T cell receptor beta chains below, sequenced in a study of T-cell reconstitution after alpha-beta-depleted transplantation in children. Unique molecular identifiers were incorporated during preparation of the TCRbeta library. A single record per CDR3 protein comes from TCRdb applying MiXCR to the PCR reads. The sample contains about 260,000 distinct CDR3 sequences, roughly 8.2% of which appear only once. The sample here was PBMCs, mostly from graft donor cells, taken 180 days after TCRalphabeta/CD19-depleted stem cell transplant. The origin of the receptors is a male patient aged 10-17 years who had a stem cell transplant for acute lymphoblastic leukemia, so the T cells may come from the graft donor.

This clonotype was seen many times. The CDR3 DNA reads as TGTGCCAGCAGTTCATATGAGGGACAGGGCGACACTGAAGCTTTCTTT. Encoded protein: CASSSYEGQGDTEAFF. This chain connects TRBV28 to TRBJ1-1; 9 bases map to TRBD1. There are 16 residues in the CDR3. V dropped 4 bases and J dropped 3; count of bases not matched to a gene: 9. The germline gives CDR1 MDHEN, CDR2 SYDVKM.

This clonotype turned up a few times. The genes are TRBV7-2 and TRBJ1-1; 7 bases are a match to TRBD1. Germline values: CDR1 SGHTA, CDR2 FQGNSA. The V gene end was trimmed by 5 bases and the J gene end by 1 base; junction bases not matched to a gene: 4. The CDR3 is 14 amino acids. CDR3 sequence reads: CASSQRDRNTEAFF. The CDR3 region has the DNA TGTGCCAGCAGCCAACGGGACAGGAACACTGAAGCTTTCTTT.

This clonotype was detected many times. The CDR3 here is CASSDRVNTEAFF. CDR3 in DNA: TGTGCCAGCAGTGACCGGGTGAACACTGAAGCTTTCTTT. The chain employs TRBV7-6 and TRBJ1-1; D is uncertain. The V gene lost 6 bases and the J gene lost 0 bases, with 8 bases spanning the gap. Germline lookup yields CDR1 SGHVS and CDR2 FNYEAQ. This CDR3 has 13 residues.

This clonotype has a count of ten or more. The chain combines TRBV9 with TRBJ2-1, with 12 bases identical to TRBD2. The CDR3 contains 16 residues. Germline assignment: CDR1 SGDLS and CDR2 YYNGEE. V shed 0 bases and J 6 bases; nucleotides not matched to a gene: 4. The CDR3 spells CASSVGASGRANEQFF. CDR3 DNA: TGTGCCAGCAGCGTAGGGGCTAGCGGGAGGGCCAATGAGCAGTTCTTC.

At least ten counts were recorded for this clonotype. The V call is TRBV20-1, the J call TRBJ2-5; D perhaps matches TRBD1 (6 bases). V lost 5 bases, J lost 5 bases, and 9 bases lay in between. This CDR3 contains 11 residues. CDR1 and CDR2 from the germline V gene are DFQATT and SNEGSKA (reference sequence). CDR3 sequence (DNA): TGCAGTGCTGGGGGCTGGGAGACCCAGTACTTC. Its translation is CSAGGWETQYF.

This clonotype was seen many times. The V gene is TRBV7-8, the J gene TRBJ2-1; tentative D call: TRBD1 (5 bases). Germline V gene lookup returns CDR1 SGHVS and CDR2 FQNEAQ. The ends were cut back, 1 base at V and 13 bases at J, with 11 bases in the middle. The CDR3 runs to 12 residues. This CDR3 is CASSLGWGHQFF. CDR3 nucleotide sequence: TGTGCCAGCAGCTTAGGGTGGGGCCACCAGTTCTTC.

This clonotype was seen just once. A read error may be the cause here, since a much bigger clone is one base away. The chain carries TRBV4-3 and TRBJ1-1; 9 bases match TRBD1. With 4 bases clipped from V and 1 base from J, the junction kept 13 bases outside the gene matches. Germline CDR1 reads LGHNA; CDR2 reads YSLEER. The CDR3 has 18 amino acids. The CDR3 DNA reads TGCGCCAGCAGCCGAGAAGGGACAGGGAGAGGAGGGAACACTGAAGCTTTCTTT. Encoded protein: CASSREGTGRGGNTEAFF.

For the CDR3, the DNA is TGCAGTGCTAGAGCGATAGGGTCGGGGAAGTCCCATAATTCACCCCTCCACTTT. As protein: CSARAIGSGKSHNSPLHF. This chain uses TRBV20-1 with TRBJ1-6; unclear D gene. CDR3 length equals 18 residues. Germline loops: CDR1 DFQATT, CDR2 SNEGSKA (reference sequence). The V end lost 1 base, the J end lost 5 bases, and 21 bases lay between the germline ends.

Many counts were recorded for this clonotype. This chain uses TRBV20-1 with TRBJ2-7; D not resolved. V lost 4 bases and J lost 4, with 8 bases in between. There are 11 residues in the CDR3. CDR1 DFQATT and CDR2 SNEGSKA come from the germline V gene (reference sequence). CDR3 nucleotides: TGCAGTGCTATGCGCAGTTACGAGCAGTACTTC. This encodes CSAMRSYEQYF.

The table lists this clonotype with many counts. The chain is built from TRBV2 and TRBJ2-6; a weak D match, TRBD2 (5 bases). The CDR3 runs 15 residues. The V gene's germline CDR1 is SNHLY and CDR2 FYNNEI. The V and J ends lost 7 bases and 3 bases respectively, with 13 bases between them. The CDR3, as DNA: TGTGCCAGCAAGCCCCCACGGGGTGGGGCCAACGTCCTGACTTTC. This codes for CASKPPRGGANVLTF.

This clonotype has ten or more counts. This chain connects TRBV7-9 to TRBJ2-5; D gene ambiguous. Deletions cut 5 bases from V and 1 base from J, with 8 bases between. Germline V lookup: CDR1 SEHNR, CDR2 FQNEAQ (reference sequence). The CDR3 sequence is 13 residues long. The CDR3 bases are TGTGCCAGCAGCCCGGACGGCCAAGAGACCCAGTACTTC. Protein: CASSPDGQETQYF.

In its sample, this clonotype was seen many times. The gene calls are TRBV6-1 and TRBJ1-2; unclear D gene. This CDR3 has 13 residues. Germline assignment: CDR1 MNHNS and CDR2 SASEGT. Trimming stripped 6 bases from V and 4 bases from J, with 12 bases between. The CDR3 loop is CASSRGPLYGYTF. The DNA for the CDR3 is TGTGCCAGCAGCCGCGGTCCCCTCTATGGCTACACCTTC.

The table lists this clonotype with many counts. This sequence joins TRBV11-2 and TRBJ2-7; D is ambiguous. The germline V gene encodes CDR1 SGHAT and CDR2 FQNNGV. The CDR3 spans 15 residues. V was trimmed by 6 bases and J by 1 base, leaving 16 bases between them. The CDR3 DNA reads as TGTGCCAGCAGTCCCCCCGGAGCCGGGTCCTACGAGCAGTACTTC. Translated, it gives CASSPPGAGSYEQYF. Full variable domain (rest looked up from reference TRBV11-2 and TRBJ2-7): EAGVAQSPRYKIIEKRQSVAFWCNPISGHATLYWYQQILGQGPKLLIQFQNNGVVDDSQLPKDRFSAERLKGVDSTLKIQPAKLEDSAVYLCASSPPGAGSYEQYFGPGTRLTVT.

This clonotype was detected ten times or more. The chain joins TRBV19 to TRBJ2-7, with D perhaps TRBD2 (6 bases). V was shortened by 2 bases and J by 5 bases, with 13 bases between the two germline ends. The germline CDR1 and CDR2 sequences are LNHDA and SQIVND (reference sequence). This CDR3 has 14 residues. CDR3 bases: TGTGCCAGTAGTATAATGGGGGGAGGAGACGAGCAGTACTTC. The encoded protein is CASSIMGGGDEQYF.

This clonotype was observed a few times. The chain carries TRBV2 and TRBJ1-1; perhaps TRBD1 as D (5 bases). V lost 5 bases, J lost 1 base, and 11 bases lay in between. CDR1 is SNHLY, CDR2 FYNNEI, per germline. The CDR3 is 14 amino acids. The CDR3 reads CASSSPRANTEAFF. CDR3 nucleotide sequence: TGTGCCAGCAGTTCCCCCAGGGCGAACACTGAAGCTTTCTTT.

This clonotype showed up many times. The chain couples TRBV4-3 to TRBJ2-2; 13 bases map to TRBD2. The CDR3 has 18 amino acids. J lost 5 bases, V lost 4 bases, and 10 bases had no gene match. CDR1 LGHNA and CDR2 YSLEER come from the germline V gene. CDR3 bases: TGCGCCAGCAGCCCGAGGACTAGCGGGGGCCTGAGGACCGGGGAGCTGTTTTTT. Translating it yields CASSPRTSGGLRTGELFF.

This clonotype was counted many times. The J gene is TRBJ2-7, the V gene TRBV20-1; D may match TRBD1 or TRBD2 (5 bases each). This CDR3 contains 13 residues. Per germline, CDR1 DFQATT and CDR2 SNEGSKA (reference sequence). V shed 5 bases and J shed 0 bases, with 11 bases lying between them. The CDR3 spells CSAPGPLSYEQYF. CDR3 nucleotide sequence: TGCAGTGCTCCGGGACCACTCTCCTACGAGCAGTACTTC.

This clonotype was recorded at least ten times. The V and J genes are TRBV10-3 and TRBJ2-7, with D hard to call. Per the germline V gene, CDR1 is ENHRY and CDR2 is SYGVKD. V lost 1 base and J 5 bases, leaving 12 bases between the germline ends. CDR3 length equals 14 residues. The CDR3 sequence: CAISELVSSDEQYF. CDR3 nucleotide sequence: TGTGCCATCAGTGAGTTGGTCTCCAGCGACGAGCAGTACTTC.

This clonotype was seen repeatedly, ten times or more. The rearrangement links TRBV12-3 or TRBV12-4 to TRBJ1-6; TRBD1 agrees at 9 bases. V shed 6 bases and J 10 bases; nucleotides not matched to a gene: 7. This CDR3 contains 14 residues. The CDR3 DNA is TGTGCCAGCAGCACGGGACAGGGACACTCACCCCTCCACTTT. Translated: CASSTGQGHSPLHF.

The sample holds many counts of this clonotype. The rearrangement uses TRBV20-1 and TRBJ1-5, with 8 bases aligning to TRBD1. V trimming: 1 base; J trimming: 6 bases; junction bases outside the gene matches: 5. Germline CDR1 DFQATT, CDR2 SNEGSKA (reference sequence). The CDR3 is made up of 14 amino acids. CDR3 amino acids: CSARARGRGQPQHF. In DNA, the CDR3 is TGCAGTGCTAGAGCCAGGGGGCGCGGTCAGCCCCAGCATTTT.

This clonotype was detected many times. The gene calls are TRBV29-1 and TRBJ1-2; 7 bases fit TRBD1. From germline, CDR1 is SQVTM and CDR2 ANQGSEA. The V gene end was trimmed by 4 bases and the J gene end by 7 bases; junction bases not matched to a gene: 9. The CDR3 loop spans 13 amino acids. This chain's CDR3 is CSVGEQGSSGYTF. The CDR3 region has the DNA TGCAGCGTTGGAGAACAGGGGAGTTCTGGCTACACCTTC.

This clonotype was counted at least ten times. The chain uses TRBV4-3 and TRBJ1-1; D is perhaps TRBD1 (5 bases). Trimming cost V 0 bases and J 1 base, with 6 bases left between them. Per the germline V gene, CDR1 is LGHNA and CDR2 is YSLEER. CDR3 length equals 14 residues. Here the CDR3 reads CASSQDQGNTEAFF. Written as DNA, the CDR3 is TGCGCCAGCAGCCAAGATCAGGGGAACACTGAAGCTTTCTTT.

This clonotype was picked up many times. The chain combines TRBV3-1 with TRBJ1-1; 8 nucleotides match TRBD1. This CDR3 comprises 13 residues. In germline, CDR1 is LGHDT, CDR2 YNNKEL (reference sequence). The V gene end was trimmed by 5 bases and the J gene end by 4 bases; junction bases not matched to a gene: 3. The CDR3 DNA sequence: TGTGCCAGCAGCACTACAGGGGGCACTGAAGCTTTCTTT. It specifies CASSTTGGTEAFF.

This clonotype was seen many times. The chain joins TRBV6-2 or TRBV6-3 to TRBJ2-7, with no clear D. The CDR3 covers 13 residues. CDR1 is MNHEY and CDR2 is SVGEGT in the germline V gene. Trimming stripped 4 bases from V and 0 bases from J, with 7 bases between. CDR3 sequence reads: CASSFAVSYEQYF. In DNA, the CDR3 is TGTGCCAGCAGTTTCGCGGTCTCCTACGAGCAGTACTTC.

This clonotype came up many times. This chain links TRBV5-6 with TRBJ2-4; D remains ambiguous. Germline V gene sequence: CDR1 SGHDT, CDR2 YYEEEE. V was pared by 4 bases and J by 2 bases, with 7 bases between. The CDR3 has 13 amino acids. Written as DNA, the CDR3 is TGTGCCAGCAGCCCCTCCTCCAAAAACATTCAGTACTTC. This encodes CASSPSSKNIQYF.

This clonotype was recorded many times. The chain has TRBV27 and TRBJ1-2; 7 bases agree with TRBD1. CDR3 length: 15 residues. V shed 5 bases, J shed 3 bases, and the junction held 9 bases outside the gene matches. CDR1 is MNHEY and CDR2 is SMNVEV in the germline V gene (reference sequence). The CDR3 reads CASSPQGPLHYGYTF. As DNA, the CDR3 is TGTGCCAGCAGTCCACAGGGGCCCCTCCACTATGGCTACACCTTC.

V usage is TRBV12-3 or TRBV12-4 and J usage is TRBJ2-5, with D possibly being TRBD1 or TRBD2 (5 bases each). Trimming pared 5 bases from V and 0 bases from J, leaving 10 bases between. The CDR3 has 14 residues. The chain's CDR3 is CASSRGPHQETQYF. The CDR3, as DNA: TGTGCCAGCAGTCGGGGACCCCACCAAGAGACCCAGTACTTC.

There are a few counts of this clonotype. The chain couples TRBV13 to TRBJ2-7; TRBD2 agrees at 15 bases. The CDR3 extends over 18 amino acids. V dropped 5 bases and J dropped 5; count of bases not matched to a gene: 13. CDR1 and CDR2 from the germline V gene are PRHDT and FYEKMQ (reference sequence). CDR3 nucleotide sequence: TGTGCCAGCAGCCCGTCCGGGACTAGCGGGAGGTTTTTGGACGAGCAGTACTTC. Its translation is CASSPSGTSGRFLDEQYF.